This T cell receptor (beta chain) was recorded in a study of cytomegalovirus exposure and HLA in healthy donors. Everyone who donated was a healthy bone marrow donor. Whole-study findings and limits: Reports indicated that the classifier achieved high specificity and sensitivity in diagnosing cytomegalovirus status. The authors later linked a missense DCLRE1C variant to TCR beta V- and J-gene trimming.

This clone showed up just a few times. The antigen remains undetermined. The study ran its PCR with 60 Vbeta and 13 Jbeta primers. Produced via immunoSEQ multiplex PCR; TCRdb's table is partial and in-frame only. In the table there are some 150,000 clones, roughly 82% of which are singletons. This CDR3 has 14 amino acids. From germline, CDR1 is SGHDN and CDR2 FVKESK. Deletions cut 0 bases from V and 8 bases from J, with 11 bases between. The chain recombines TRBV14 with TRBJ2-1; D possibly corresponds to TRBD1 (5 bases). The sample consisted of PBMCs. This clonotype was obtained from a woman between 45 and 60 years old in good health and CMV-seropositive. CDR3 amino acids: CASSQDLQGHEQFF. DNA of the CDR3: TGTGCCAGCAGCCAAGATCTGCAGGGCCATGAGCAGTTCTTC.